Detailed here is one TCR beta chain. Its antigen is not yet known. Base qualities are missing; no much larger clone stands one base away. Participants in the prospective study were aged roughly 18 to 100 years, lived in over 20 United States geographic areas, and enrolled through a virtual design. To assign participants to cohorts, the prospective study relied on clinical history that participants themselves reported in a screening survey and a study questionnaire. In the prospective study, whole blood, serum and a nasopharyngeal or oropharyngeal swab were collected from each participant by mobile phlebotomists. Participants in the prospective study had the option to provide additional blood draws and questionnaires over a roughly two-month period. Before DNA extraction, blood samples from the prospective study were shipped at room temperature or frozen. The entry originates in a study of blood T cell repertoires in COVID-19 (dated by TCRdb to 2018 to 2020). Background for the entire study: Samples from collaborators originated in the United States, Italy and Spain and spanned both the acute and convalescent phases of COVID-19. The material from the prospective study consisted of cDNA or gDNA derived from T cells, B-cell-depleted T cells, or PBMCs. Deeply sampled blood TCRbeta repertoires from subjects exposed to, actively infected with, or recovered from COVID-19 were included in the dataset. The repertoires were released in a freely available public database meant as a resource for research on the immune response to SARS-CoV-2. Samples came from the ongoing ImmuneRACE study (first 160 participants) plus 1,254 subjects from 6 global collaborators. A de-identified subject ID, COVID-19 status, age in years and sex were almost always included in the sample metadata. Where available, HLA class I and class II types were obtained from metadata supplied by the sample provider rather than from assay-based typing. The full study reports these points: The amount of clinical and demographic metadata varied by source and participant and was provided uncurated.

The germline ends are 9 bases apart after V is trimmed by 3 bases and J by 2 bases. In the germline V gene, CDR1 corresponds to ENHRY and CDR2 to SYGVKD. Reading from cysteine to phenylalanine, the CDR3 counts 14 amino acids. Left in the record is the CDR3 DNA by itself, 42 bases read in frame from the first base. The immunoSEQ Assay, a bias-controlled multiplex PCR, was used to amplify TCRbeta CDR3 regions from genomic DNA. Per the authors' processing: Nucleated cell counts per sample were estimated from amplification of reference gene primers within the assay. Sequence reads were collapsed and filtered to measure the absolute abundance of every unique TCRbeta CDR3 rearrangement. For each sample, productive Simpson clonality was calculated as the square root of Simpson's diversity index across productive rearrangements. As stored in TCRdb, this immuneACCESS dataset retains in-frame rearrangements with V and J assigned. A fraction of the clones does not appear; measured against another copy, unresolved V genes explain less than half of the discrepancy, and the remainder lacks a known reason. The V and J calls and clone size come from that table; D and trimming were worked out from the DNA. This sample holds some 200,000 clones; approximately 88% were observed only once. Over 9% of the sample rests with the top ten.

This TCR derives from a man between 18 and 29 years old with acute COVID-19. This chain is built from TRBV10-3 and TRBJ2-3; tentative D gene TRBD2, with 6 bases matching. The sequenced material came from PBMCs or T cells enriched from blood (not recorded which). CDR3 sequence: CAISDGGITDTQYF. The DNA reads as follows: TGTGCCATCAGTGACGGCGGGATCACAGATACGCAGTATTTT.